A few counts support the clone carrying this T cell receptor beta chain. The source of the sample is a study of blood T cells in healthy people across ages. The second PCR ran roughly 6 to 11 cycles with a sample-barcoded 5' primer and J-beta primers. Using its own MiXCR run on the 5' RACE reads, TCRdb lists one record per CDR3 protein. Among around 1.7 million distinct CDR3 sequences listed, 28% were seen once. V lost 3 bases, J lost 8 bases, and 14 bases lay in between. Germline CDR1 reads SEHNR; CDR2 reads FQNEAQ (reference sequence). This CDR3 is built from 14 residues. The receptor was isolated from a woman in her twenties or thirties in good health. Sequenced sample: blood. The gene calls are TRBV7-9 and TRBJ2-1; unclear D gene. The CDR3, as DNA: TGTGCCAGCAGCTTTAGACCGGAAAGCGATGAGCAGTTCTTC. Translating gives CASSFRPESDEQFF.